These T cell receptor beta chains were read from a single sample in a study of blood T cell repertoires in COVID-19. TCRdb's table, derived via immunoSEQ multiplex PCR, lists solely in-frame clones and lacks some. The sample includes about 300,000 clones, about 85% of them seen just once. The specimen sequenced was PBMCs or T cells enriched from blood (not recorded which). Receptor source: a young woman who had recovered from COVID-19. CDR3s include the opening cysteine and the closing phenylalanine or tryptophan. D genes are given only for firm matches. Some rows have no size entry. The others give once, few or many, or a class for an expanded clone.

>TRBJ2-2|.|TRBD1|TRBV7-2
TGTGCCAGCAGCTTTGGTGCAGGGGGCGCTTCGGGCACCGGGGAGCTGTTTTTT
CASSFGAGGASGTGELFF
>TRBJ2-7|.|.|TRBV5-4
TGTGCCAGCAGCTTCGGACAGTTCTCCTACGAGCAGTACTTC
CASSFGQFSYEQYF
>TRBJ2-5|.|TRBD1|TRBV18
TGTGCCAGCTCACCGGACAGGGGCAGAGAGACCCAGTACTTC
CASSPDRGRETQYF
>TRBJ2-1|.|.|TRBV4-3
TGCGCCAGCAGCCAAGATAGAAATGAGCAGTTCTTC
CASSQDRNEQFF
>TRBJ1-1|.|TRBD1|TRBV27
TGTGCCAGCCTCGGGACAGGACACACTGAAGCTTTCTTT
CASLGTGHTEAFF
>TRBJ2-7|.|.|TRBV5-1
TGCGCCAGCAGCTTGGCCCCAGGGGCGGAGTACGAGCAGTACTTC
CASSLAPGAEYEQYF
>TRBJ1-2|.|.|TRBV7-9
TGTGCCAGCAGCTTAGCGGGCGGCAGCAGGGCTCATGGCTACACCTTC
CASSLAGGSRAHGYTF
>TRBJ2-2|.|TRBD1|TRBV6-5
TGTGCCAGCCCAGGGACAGCAAACACCGGGGAGCTGTTTTTT
CASPGTANTGELFF
>TRBJ1-1|once|.|TRBV4-2
TGTGCCAGCAGCCCCGTGGGGGGTCAAGGCACTGAAGCTTTCTTT
CASSPVGGQGTEAFF
>TRBJ1-5|once|TRBD1|TRBV27
TGTGCCAGCAGCCCAACAGGGGCCTTCAGCAATCAGCCCCAGCATTTT
CASSPTGAFSNQPQHF
>TRBJ2-7|few|.|TRBV7-9
TGTGCCAGCAGCAAGGCCCGCCAGGACTCCTACGAGCAGTACTTC
CASSKARQDSYEQYF
>TRBJ2-7|.|.|TRBV28
TGTGCCAGCAGTTTAAAAGGGGTGGGTGTGGGGTTTGTGGGCGAGCAGTACTTC
CASSLKGVGVGFVGEQYF
>TRBJ1-2|.|TRBD1|TRBV5-3
TGTGCCAGAAGCCAGGGACAGGGTTCGGACTATGGCTACACCTTC
CARSQGQGSDYGYTF
>TRBJ2-4|.|.|TRBV11-2
TGTGCCAGCAGCTTAGACGGGGGGCTAGCCAAAAACATTCAGTACTTC
CASSLDGGLAKNIQYF
>TRBJ1-2|.|.|TRBV6-5
TGTGCCAGCAGACAGGGCTATGGCTACACCTTC
CASRQGYGYTF
>TRBJ1-1|.|.|TRBV7-3
TGTGCCAGCAGCCCAGGGGCGAACACTGAAGCTTTCTTT
CASSPGANTEAFF
>TRBJ1-1|.|.|TRBV6-1
TGTGCCAGCAGTGAAGCGGGACAAGGGGGTTTCTTT
CASSEAGQGGFF